In this sample, the clone carrying this T cell receptor (beta chain) turned up once. Per the original data handling: Using reference gene primer amplification, nucleated cell counts were estimated. Produced via immunoSEQ multiplex PCR; TCRdb's table is partial and in-frame only. V and J calls and clone size are those listed in that table; D and trimming were worked out from the DNA. The data contain about 190,000 clones, roughly four fifths of them singletons. This entry belongs to a study of blood T cell repertoires in COVID-19. Trimming left V 2 bases short and J 1 base short, with 5 bases between. The CDR3 has 13 amino acids. CDR1 and CDR2 (germline): SGHVS, FNYEAQ.

Sequencing was carried out using peripheral blood. The clonotype was recovered from a man aged 25 to 40 with active or convalescent COVID-19. V usage is TRBV7-6 and J usage is TRBJ1-1; the D is unclear. The CDR3 protein is CASSLQENTEAFF. In DNA form, the CDR3 reads TGTGCCAGCAGCTTACAGGAGAACACTGAAGCTTTCTTT.